Listed below are T cell receptor beta chains from one sample, sequenced in a study of OX40 agonist ivuxolimab in advanced cancers. Using immunoSEQ multiplex PCR, the repertoire was profiled, and TCRdb retains in-frame clones only, with some absent. The sample yields about 52,000 clones, 80% to 90% seen once. The specimen comprised CD4+ or CD8+ T cells sorted from blood, sampled in a trial of the OX40 agonist ivuxolimab. Receptor source: an adult with an advanced solid tumor such as melanoma, head and neck, liver or kidney cancer. CDR3s include the opening cysteine and the closing phenylalanine or tryptophan. Each record gives: CDR3 length, J gene, V gene, CDR3 protein.

15 TRBJ1-5 TRBV6-1 CASISERVSNQPQHF
15 TRBJ2-1 TRBV7-9 CASSLEDGSYNEQFF
15 TRBJ2-1 TRBV19 CASSPGGGPYNEQFF
16 TRBJ2-7 TRBV5-8 CASSLLLDTVTYEQYF
16 TRBJ2-5 TRBV5-1 CASSLGTGGVKETQYF
14 TRBJ1-4 TRBV7-9 CASSQQGANEKLFF
21 TRBJ2-3 TRBV12-1 CASSYHPPRPSGGTSTDTQYF
16 TRBJ1-6 TRBV19 CTSSIDWTGNNSPLHF
14 TRBJ1-1 TRBV19 CASSLGGANTEAFF
14 TRBJ1-6 TRBV4-1 CASSQGDRTPDLHF
15 TRBJ2-1 TRBV6-5 CASSYSAGSLDEQFF
15 TRBJ2-7 TRBV25-1 CASSEYGEISYEQYF
13 TRBJ1-1 TRBV2 CASSGSKNTEAFF
16 TRBJ2-7 TRBV6-1 CASSDGRGSNLYEQYF
15 TRBJ1-4 TRBV7-9 CASSLEGGSDEKLFF
14 TRBJ2-2 TRBV6-5 CASSYSPGTGELFF
14 TRBJ1-4 TRBV29-1 CSVEDSAGDEKLFF
15 TRBJ1-1 TRBV7-2 CASSPRGHWVREAFF
12 TRBJ1-4 TRBV10-1 CAHHGALGKLFF
15 TRBJ2-7 TRBV10-3 CAISEGGGASYEQYF
14 TRBJ1-1 TRBV18 CASSHREMNTEAFF
19 TRBJ2-4 TRBV19 CASSFGLAGPGVAKNIQYF
11 TRBJ2-5 TRBV30 CAWSVGETQYF
13 TRBJ2-5 TRBV6-6 CASSKDRWETQYF
14 TRBJ2-7 TRBV6-5 CASSYGQGTYEQYF
14 TRBJ2-7 TRBV27 CASSLWDRGGEQYF
13 TRBJ2-7 TRBV10-3 CAISEPRGNEQYF
16 TRBJ1-5 TRBV19 CASSIRRQIDNQPQHF
13 TRBJ2-1 TRBV4-3 CASSQEGANEQFF
17 TRBJ2-3 TRBV4-1 CASSQDSGAGRTDTQYF
16 TRBJ2-7 TRBV15 CATSSHPGDSLAGQYF
13 TRBJ1-4 TRBV30 CAWSVDRDEKLFF
12 TRBJ1-5 TRBV6-5 CASSQPNQPQHF
12 TRBJ2-3 TRBV6-1 CAFQGYTDTQYF
11 TRBJ2-7 TRBV30 CAWSVSREQYF
15 TRBJ1-2 TRBV7-9 CASSLNSWADYGYTF
15 . TRBV6-1 CASSIYSGAPYEQYF
14 TRBJ1-2 TRBV6-4 CASSYSPGGDGYTF
16 TRBJ2-7 TRBV10-3 CAISEAPGQGIYEQYF
14 TRBJ2-3 TRBV30 CAWSAGVSTDTQYF
14 TRBJ2-7 TRBV19 CASSMGLPNYEQYF
15 TRBJ2-1 TRBV9 CASSASGDSYNEQFF
15 TRBJ2-5 TRBV6-5 CASSPAGGLQETQYF
16 TRBJ2-7 TRBV7-9 CASSLKTGGFPGEQYF
16 TRBJ1-2 TRBV9 CASSPRTGNHNYGYTF
15 TRBJ1-4 TRBV5-1 CASSLGQGSNEKLFF
13 TRBJ1-2 TRBV27 CASSNTGNYGYTF
13 TRBJ1-2 TRBV5-1 CASSHPGQGSFSF
14 TRBJ1-2 TRBV7-9 CASSFHGQGDGYTF
15 TRBJ1-3 TRBV5-6 CASSPGGGTGNTIYF
16 TRBJ1-6 TRBV9 CASSPGQGRSGSPLHF
13 TRBJ2-1 TRBV7-6 CASSLADSHEQFF